The clone carrying this T cell receptor beta chain was seen only a few times. Its cognate antigen is unknown. The ends were cut back, 5 bases at V and 9 bases at J, with 17 bases in the middle. Per germline, CDR1 DFQATT and CDR2 SNEGSKA (reference sequence). The CDR3 contains 14 residues. This sample is part of a study of T-cell memory formation after mild COVID-19. Notes on the study in general: For second-wave clones that peaked at day 37, SARS-CoV-2 specificity went unverified.

TCRdb reprocessed the 5' RACE reads via MiXCR and lists one record per CDR3 protein. This sample has 210,000 or so distinct CDR3 sequences; 18% occur once, and the top ten carry 2.4%. This sequence originates from an adult woman who had mild COVID-19 (a few samples of this study predate the infection). Cell type and time point are not known. The chain joins TRBV20-1 to TRBJ1-6, with a possible D match to TRBD1 (5 bases). Sample: PBMCs or a T cell subset sorted from them (not recorded which). CDR3: CSAGDPERGSPLHF. The CDR3 DNA follows: TGCAGTGCTGGGGACCCGGAGAGGGGTTCACCCCTCCACTTT.